This paragraph covers one T cell receptor (beta chain) sequence. V was clipped by 10 bases and J by 3 bases, with 14 bases between them. The CDR3 loop spans 13 amino acids. CDR1 is MNHNS, CDR2 SASEGT, per germline. These data originate in a study of cytomegalovirus exposure and HLA in healthy donors. A multiplex PCR was run with 60 Vbeta primers and 13 Jbeta primers. Data came from immunoSEQ multiplex PCR; TCRdb stores just in-frame clones and leaves some out. In the table there are about 93,000 clones, 65% to 85% of which are singletons. This chain links TRBV6-1 with TRBJ2-3, with a weak D call TRBD2 (6 bases). The clonotype comes from a man aged 45-60 years in good health and CMV-seronegative. The material sequenced was PBMCs. CDR3 nucleotides: TGTGCCACCCGACTACGGGGGACAGATACGCAGTATTTT. Its protein is CATRLRGTDTQYF.